A single sample gave rise to the 29 T cell receptor beta chains below, sequenced in a study of T cell repertoires in cytomegalovirus infection. TCRdb re-called the reads with MiXCR, one entry per CDR3 protein. Among under 350,000 distinct CDR3 sequences listed, more than 8% were seen once. The sequencing input was PBMCs. These receptors originate from a human donor in good health (CMV status not recorded). Some clones in this sample may be carry-over from other donors' samples.

The V and J genes are TRBV6-2 or TRBV6-3 and TRBJ2-1; TRBD2 aligns across 10 bases. Germline trimming cut 7 bases from V and 7 bases from J; bases unmatched to any gene: 10. CDR1 and CDR2 from the germline V gene are MNHEY and SVGEGT. The CDR3 length is 15 residues. CDR3 protein: CASNRAGGPVNEQFF. DNA of the CDR3: TGTGCCAGCAATAGAGCGGGAGGGCCAGTTAATGAGCAGTTCTTC.

The chain has TRBV5-1 and TRBJ2-5; D ambiguous. Germline V gives CDR1 SGHRS, CDR2 YFSETQ. CDR3 length: 14 amino acids. Trimming pared 0 bases from V and 3 bases from J, leaving 9 bases between. CDR3 nucleotide sequence: TGCGCCAGCAGCTTGGGGGTTGGCAAAGAGACCCAGTACTTC. Translated, it gives CASSLGVGKETQYF.

This clonotype was observed many times. The chain employs TRBV14 and TRBJ2-7; 11 nucleotides agree with TRBD2. Germline V CDR1 and CDR2: SGHDN, FVKESK. The V segment lost 1 base and the J segment 6 bases; nucleotides outside the gene matches: 8. This CDR3 contains 16 residues. The CDR3 nucleotides are TGTGCCAGCAGCCAAGCAAGCGGACTAGCGGGTTTCGAGCAGTACTTC. This translates into CASSQASGLAGFEQYF.

This clonotype occurred a few times. This chain uses TRBV30 with TRBJ1-2, with D possibly matching TRBD1 (5 bases). The V and J ends lost 5 bases and 4 bases respectively, with 11 bases between them. The CDR3 loop spans 12 amino acids. Germline CDR1 GTSNPN, CDR2 SVGIG (reference sequence). The CDR3 bases are TGTGCCTGGCACCCCGGGGCCTATGGCTACACCTTC. This translates into CAWHPGAYGYTF.

This clonotype came up many times. The chain has TRBV11-1 and TRBJ2-1, with 8 bases fitting TRBD1. V shed 4 bases and J 6 bases; nucleotides not matched to a gene: 8. CDR1 is SGHAT and CDR2 is FQDESV in the germline V gene (reference sequence). CDR3 length: 15 amino acids. The chain's CDR3 is CASSSRVQGGNEQFF. The CDR3 DNA reads TGTGCCAGCAGCTCAAGGGTACAGGGGGGCAATGAGCAGTTCTTC.

Ten or more counts support this clonotype. The chain combines TRBV7-9 with TRBJ2-7; 13 bases line up with TRBD2. With V trimmed by 4 bases and J by 4 bases, 7 bases remained unmatched. This CDR3 spans 16 amino acids. The germline gives CDR1 SEHNR, CDR2 FQNEAQ (reference sequence). The CDR3, as DNA: TGTGCCAGCAGCTCAGCGACTAGCGGGGGGTTTTACGAGCAGTACTTC. Protein: CASSSATSGGFYEQYF.

In its sample, this clonotype was seen a few times. The J gene is TRBJ2-3, the V gene TRBV11-2, with D maybe TRBD1 (6 bases). V dropped 4 bases and J dropped 4 bases, with 18 bases sitting between them. Germline CDR1 and CDR2: SGHAT and FQNNGV. This CDR3 has 16 residues. In DNA, the CDR3 is TGTGCCAGCAGCTCGCAAGGGAAAGGGGGTTCAGATACGCAGTATTTT. This codes for CASSSQGKGGSDTQYF.

V gene TRBV10-3 combines with J gene TRBJ2-7; TRBD2 agrees at 12 bases. The CDR3 sequence is 14 residues long. Germline V gives CDR1 ENHRY, CDR2 SYGVKD. V lost 4 bases and J lost 3; bases outside the gene matches: 1. The CDR3 nucleotides are TGTGCCATCAGTGCGACTAGCGGGAGCTACGAGCAGTACTTC. Amino acid sequence: CAISATSGSYEQYF.

Only a few counts were recorded for this clonotype. The V gene is TRBV28, the J gene TRBJ2-1; 8 nucleotides agree with TRBD2. The CDR3 is 16 residues long. J was trimmed by 5 bases and V by 4 bases; bases with no gene match: 10. Germline V CDR1 and CDR2: MDHEN, SYDVKM. CDR3: CASSSRGLVPNNEQFF. The CDR3 nucleotides read TGTGCCAGCAGTTCCCGGGGACTAGTGCCCAACAATGAGCAGTTCTTC.

This clonotype was counted many times. The rearrangement links TRBV20-1 to TRBJ2-1; D may be TRBD1 (5 bases). The CDR3 is 14 amino acids. The V and J ends lost 5 bases and 8 bases respectively, with 19 bases between them. Germline V lookup: CDR1 DFQATT, CDR2 SNEGSKA (reference sequence). The CDR3 reads CSALDSRSIDEQFF. DNA for the CDR3: TGCAGTGCTCTCGACAGTCGTAGTATCGATGAGCAGTTCTTC.

V usage is TRBV4-3 and J usage is TRBJ1-2; TRBD1 agrees at 8 bases. V trimming: 0 bases; J trimming: 7 bases; junction bases outside the gene matches: 10. The CDR3 runs 16 residues. CDR1 is LGHNA and CDR2 is YSLEER in the germline V gene. The DNA for the CDR3 is TGCGCCAGCAGCCAAGACTCAGGACAGGGTTTCGGTGGCTACACCTTC. Its translation is CASSQDSGQGFGGYTF.

This sequence joins TRBV6-2 or TRBV6-3 and TRBJ2-3; 8 bases map to TRBD1. Germline V gene data show CDR1 as MNHEY and CDR2 as SVGEGT. V lost 2 bases and J lost 3; bases outside the gene matches: 7. The CDR3 sequence is 16 residues long. In nucleotides, the CDR3 is TGTGCCAGCAGTTACGCGGCCTGGACAGGGACAGATACGCAGTATTTT. As protein: CASSYAAWTGTDTQYF.

Many counts were recorded for this clonotype. J is TRBJ1-3 and V is TRBV7-2; weak D call: TRBD1 (6 bases). With 1 base removed from V and 0 bases from J, the gap between germline ends came to 10 bases. CDR1 SGHTA and CDR2 FQGNSA come from the germline V gene. The CDR3 runs 16 residues. The CDR3, as DNA: TGTGCCAGCAGCTTAGGGACAGCTTTCTCTGGAAACACCATATATTTT. Its translation: CASSLGTAFSGNTIYF. Drawing the rest from reference TRBV7-2 and TRBJ1-3, the complete variable domain is GAGVSQSPSNKVTEKGKDVELRCDPISGHTALYWYRQSLGQGLEFLIYFQGNSAPDKSGLPSDRFSAERTGGSVSTLTIQRTQQEDSAVYLCASSLGTAFSGNTIYFGEGSWLTVV.

This clonotype has a handful of counts. One junction end does not reproduce the germline sequence, and a read error may be involved. The chain links TRBV25-1 to TRBJ2-1, with D tentatively TRBD1 or TRBD2 (5 bases each). The CDR3 has 13 residues. The germline gives CDR1 MGHDK, CDR2 SYGVNS. The CDR3 here is CASRPQESGTFLF. Written as DNA, the CDR3 is TGTGCCAGCAGGCCCCAAGAGTCGGGGACCTTTCTCTTC.

This clonotype was found a few times. The V and J genes are TRBV7-2 and TRBJ2-5; TRBD2 is a possible D gene (6 bases). The CDR3 runs 15 residues. The germline CDR1 and CDR2 sequences are SGHTA and FQGNSA. The V end was cut by 5 bases, the J end by 5 bases, with 18 bases between. The CDR3 DNA sequence: TGTGCCAGCAGCAAGCGGTGGAGGGCGGCCGAGACCCAGTACTTC. It codes for CASSKRWRAAETQYF.

This clonotype was counted at least ten times. The chain joins TRBV6-2 or TRBV6-3 to TRBJ2-3; 12 bases are shared with TRBD2. The CDR3 contains 15 residues. Germline V lookup: CDR1 MNHEY, CDR2 SVGEGT. V trimming: 6 bases; J trimming: 2 bases; junction bases outside the gene matches: 3. Here the CDR3 reads CASRTSGGFTDTQYF. The CDR3 bases are TGTGCCAGCAGGACTAGCGGGGGCTTCACAGATACGCAGTATTTT.

V is TRBV19 and J is TRBJ1-1; 7 bases match TRBD1. This CDR3 has 14 residues. The junction had 6 bases not matched to a gene; V was cut back by 5 bases and J by 3 bases. Germline V CDR1 and CDR2: LNHDA, SQIVND (reference sequence). The CDR3 protein is CASSDRDSYTEAFF. In DNA form, the CDR3 reads TGTGCCAGTAGTGACCGGGACAGCTACACTGAAGCTTTCTTT.

In this sample, this clonotype turned up a few times. The chain is built from TRBV20-1 and TRBJ2-4; D may be TRBD1 or TRBD2 (5 bases each). From germline, CDR1 is DFQATT and CDR2 SNEGSKA (reference sequence). Deletions cut 0 bases from V and 2 bases from J, with 11 bases between. This CDR3 region has 15 residues. The CDR3 is CSARDLRDPKNIQYF. CDR3 nucleotides: TGCAGTGCTAGAGACCTCAGGGACCCCAAAAACATTCAGTACTTC.

This clonotype was detected many times. The chain employs TRBV28 and TRBJ1-1; D unresolved. Germline values: CDR1 MDHEN, CDR2 SYDVKM. This CDR3 region has 15 residues. V was pared by 1 base and J by 5 bases, with 14 bases between. The CDR3 is CASSLLKGGRTEAFF. CDR3 sequence (DNA): TGTGCCAGCAGTTTATTAAAGGGAGGCAGGACTGAAGCTTTCTTT.

This clonotype was recorded a few times. The gene calls are TRBV9 and TRBJ2-1, with 14 bases aligning to TRBD2. Germline CDR1 is SGDLS and CDR2 is YYNGEE. The V gene end was trimmed by 3 bases and the J gene end by 7 bases; junction bases not matched to a gene: 6. This CDR3 spans 16 amino acids. CDR3 sequence reads: CASSGGLAGGRNEQFF. The DNA of the CDR3 is TGTGCCAGCAGCGGCGGACTAGCGGGAGGAAGAAATGAGCAGTTCTTC.

This clonotype was found many times. The chain has TRBV12-3 or TRBV12-4 and TRBJ2-1; 8 nucleotides agree with TRBD2. CDR3 length: 13 amino acids. With V trimmed by 5 bases and J by 8 bases, 5 bases remained unmatched. The CDR3 spells CASSRTSRDEQFF. As DNA, the CDR3 is TGTGCCAGCAGTCGGACTAGCAGGGATGAGCAGTTCTTC.

This clonotype was recorded at least ten times. V and J are TRBV4-3 and TRBJ2-2; D might be TRBD2 (5 bases). This CDR3 comprises 12 residues. Germline-derived CDR1 and CDR2 are LGHNA and YSLEER. The germline V and J ends were trimmed by 6 bases and 5 bases, with 7 bases remaining between them. The CDR3 spells CASSRGTGELFF. In nucleotides, the CDR3 is TGCGCCAGCAGTCGAGGGACCGGGGAGCTGTTTTTT.

This clonotype was seen ten or more times. The J gene is TRBJ1-1, the V gene TRBV12-3 or TRBV12-4; D might be TRBD1 (5 bases). The CDR3 covers 14 residues. Trimming took off 7 bases at V and 1 base at J, with 13 bases between the two ends. DNA for the CDR3: TGTGCCAGCACCCTACAAGACAGGAACACTGAAGCTTTCTTT. This sequence encodes CASTLQDRNTEAFF.

This clonotype was observed at least ten times. J is TRBJ1-5 and V is TRBV7-2; unclear D gene. V lost 3 bases and J lost 6, with 12 bases in between. The CDR3 spans 14 residues. Germline V gene lookup returns CDR1 SGHTA and CDR2 FQGNSA. The CDR3 nucleotides are TGTGCCAGCAGCTTTACCCGGGCGTCTCAGCCCCAGCATTTT. Protein: CASSFTRASQPQHF.

This clonotype occurred many times. V and J are TRBV7-2 and TRBJ2-1; D is ambiguous. Trimming cost V 5 bases and J 5 bases, with 10 bases left between them. The CDR3 sequence is 13 residues long. Germline values: CDR1 SGHTA, CDR2 FQGNSA. The CDR3 nucleotides read TGTGCCAGCAGCCCCCGAAGTAACAATGAGCAGTTCTTC. As protein: CASSPRSNNEQFF.

J is TRBJ1-2 and V is TRBV29-1; maybe TRBD1 (5 bases). Trimming pared 2 bases from V and 2 bases from J, leaving 9 bases between. CDR3 length: 13 amino acids. CDR1 and CDR2 (germline): SQVTM, ANQGSEA. CDR3 DNA sequence: TGCAGCGTTGAACGGGGGGTAAACTATGGCTACACCTTC. This codes for CSVERGVNYGYTF.

This clonotype was counted between two and nine times. CDR3 loop: CASHPGIGHEQYF. The CDR3 DNA reads TGTGCCAGCCATCCGGGCATAGGGCACGAGCAGTACTTC. The chain recombines TRBV27 with TRBJ2-7; no reliable D call. V was pared by 8 bases and J by 5 bases, with 16 bases between. The germline V gene encodes CDR1 MNHEY and CDR2 SMNVEV (reference sequence). The CDR3 covers 13 residues.

This clonotype was seen more than once but under ten times. The V gene is TRBV10-3, the J gene TRBJ2-2, with no clear D. The germline gives CDR1 ENHRY, CDR2 SYGVKD. The CDR3 runs to 14 residues. V lost 2 bases, J lost 6 bases, and 10 bases lay in between. CDR3 DNA: TGTGCCATCAGTGAGGTCGGTAGTCCCGGGGAGCTGTTTTTT. Translating gives CAISEVGSPGELFF.

This clonotype was picked up many times. This chain uses TRBV11-2 with TRBJ2-4; perhaps TRBD2 as D (6 bases). Trimming shortened V by 5 bases and J by 0 bases, and 17 bases separated the two germline ends. CDR1 and CDR2 from the germline V gene are SGHAT and FQNNGV. The CDR3 consists of 17 residues. The CDR3 spells CASSQPMGGIAKNIQYF. DNA of the CDR3: TGTGCCAGCAGCCAACCTATGGGGGGAATAGCCAAAAACATTCAGTACTTC.